A selection of T cell receptor beta chains follows, all from one sample in a study of cytomegalovirus exposure and HLA in healthy donors. Profiled with immunoSEQ multiplex PCR; TCRdb holds only in-frame clones, not every one. The data hold around 150,000 clones, with 70% to 80% observed a single time. Sequences were obtained from PBMCs. The receptor set was obtained from a man between 25 and 39 years old in good health and CMV-seronegative. Each CDR3 is given with its conserved first and last residue. Each record gives: D gene, V gene, clone size, J gene, CDR3 DNA, CDR3 protein. A D gene is named only where the DNA matches it firmly. Size is stated for part of the rows, as once, few or many counts, or as a class when the clone is expanded.

d_gene: .
v_gene: TRBV7-3
abundance: .
j_gene: TRBJ1-1
CDR3nt: TGTGCCAGCAGCCCTAGTGGGGGCCTGAACACTGAAGCTTTCTTT
CDR3aa: CASSPSGGLNTEAFF

d_gene: TRBD2
v_gene: TRBV30
abundance: .
j_gene: TRBJ2-5
CDR3nt: TGTGCCTGGATACGGGAGGCGGAGACCCAGTACTTC
CDR3aa: CAWIREAETQYF

d_gene: .
v_gene: TRBV5-4
abundance: once
j_gene: TRBJ2-2
CDR3nt: TGTGCCAGCAGCTTGGATTACCGGGTAAACACCGGGGAGCTGTTTTTT
CDR3aa: CASSLDYRVNTGELFF

d_gene: .
v_gene: TRBV5-8
abundance: .
j_gene: TRBJ1-5
CDR3nt: TGTGCCAGCAGCCCCGAGTACAATCAGCCCCAGCATTTT
CDR3aa: CASSPEYNQPQHF

d_gene: .
v_gene: TRBV2
abundance: .
j_gene: TRBJ2-2
CDR3nt: TGTGCCAGCACGTTCTTCGGAGCCCCTCCCATCGGGGAGCTGTTTTTT
CDR3aa: CASTFFGAPPIGELFF

d_gene: TRBD1
v_gene: TRBV11-1
abundance: .
j_gene: TRBJ1-1
CDR3nt: TGTGCCAGCAGCTTAGTACCCCGGGACAGGGACACTGAAGCTTTCTTT
CDR3aa: CASSLVPRDRDTEAFF

d_gene: .
v_gene: TRBV9
abundance: .
j_gene: TRBJ2-3
CDR3nt: TGTGCCAGCAGCGTAGGAGACATCACAGATACGCAGTATTTT
CDR3aa: CASSVGDITDTQYF

d_gene: TRBD1
v_gene: TRBV5-5
abundance: .
j_gene: TRBJ2-2
CDR3nt: TGTGCCAGCAGCGCCTCGGGGACAGGGGACACCGGGGAGCTGTTTTTT
CDR3aa: CASSASGTGDTGELFF

d_gene: .
v_gene: TRBV30
abundance: .
j_gene: TRBJ1-4
CDR3nt: TGTGCCTCTATTGGGCGTCAGAGTGAAAAACTGTTTTTT
CDR3aa: CASIGRQSEKLFF

d_gene: TRBD2
v_gene: TRBV27
abundance: .
j_gene: TRBJ2-1
CDR3nt: TGTGCCAGCAGTTTTCCGGGACTAGCGGGAGGAGTTGAGCAGTTCTTC
CDR3aa: CASSFPGLAGGVEQFF

d_gene: TRBD1
v_gene: TRBV4-1
abundance: .
j_gene: TRBJ1-2
CDR3nt: TGCGCCAGCAGCCAAGAGCCCTCTACAGGGGGAACGGGCTATGGCTACACCTTC
CDR3aa: CASSQEPSTGGTGYGYTF

d_gene: TRBD2
v_gene: TRBV5-1
abundance: once
j_gene: TRBJ2-1
CDR3nt: TGCGCCAGCAGCTTAATTTCGACTAGCGGGAGATACAATGAGCAGTTCTTC
CDR3aa: CASSLISTSGRYNEQFF

d_gene: TRBD2
v_gene: TRBV6-5
abundance: .
j_gene: TRBJ2-1
CDR3nt: TGTGCCAGCAGGATAGGGACTAGCGGGATCAATGAGCAGTTCTTC
CDR3aa: CASRIGTSGINEQFF

d_gene: .
v_gene: TRBV25-1
abundance: few
j_gene: TRBJ2-7
CDR3nt: TGTGCCAGCAGCCACCCAAGGGGTTACGAGCAGTACTTC
CDR3aa: CASSHPRGYEQYF

d_gene: .
v_gene: TRBV9
abundance: .
j_gene: TRBJ2-7
CDR3nt: TGTGCCAGCAGCGAGAGAGGGGCCGGAGGGTTGAACGAGCAGTACTTC
CDR3aa: CASSERGAGGLNEQYF

d_gene: .
v_gene: TRBV5-6
abundance: .
j_gene: TRBJ2-2
CDR3nt: TGTGCCAGCAGCTTGAGGGGTGTCGGGGAGCTGTTTTTT
CDR3aa: CASSLRGVGELFF

d_gene: .
v_gene: TRBV6-1
abundance: .
j_gene: TRBJ2-7
CDR3nt: TGTGCCAGCAGTGAATTCGTCAGGGATGGCGAGCAGTACTTC
CDR3aa: CASSEFVRDGEQYF

d_gene: TRBD1
v_gene: TRBV18
abundance: .
j_gene: TRBJ2-1
CDR3nt: TGTGCCAGCTCACCGAAAGCAGGACAGGGCGCAGGGAATGAGCAGTTCTTC
CDR3aa: CASSPKAGQGAGNEQFF

d_gene: TRBD1
v_gene: TRBV10-3
abundance: .
j_gene: TRBJ2-7
CDR3nt: TGTGCCATCAGTGACCACAGGGGGCCCGACGAGCAGTACTTC
CDR3aa: CAISDHRGPDEQYF

d_gene: TRBD2
v_gene: TRBV7-2
abundance: .
j_gene: TRBJ2-5
CDR3nt: TGTGCCAGCAGCTTCGGGACTAGCGCCCAAGAGACCCAGTACTTC
CDR3aa: CASSFGTSAQETQYF